These 32 T cell receptor beta chains came from one sample sequenced in a study of T-cell memory formation after mild COVID-19. Using its own MiXCR run on the 5' RACE reads, TCRdb lists one record per CDR3 protein. The sample has about 290,000 distinct CDR3 sequences; approximately 15% are singletons. Sequencing was done on a sample of PBMCs or a T cell subset sorted from them (not recorded which). These receptors were collected from a young man who had mild COVID-19 (a few samples of this study predate the infection). Cell type and time point are not known.

The genes are TRBV6-2 or TRBV6-3 and TRBJ2-1; 7 nucleotides match TRBD1. Looked up from germline, CDR1 is MNHEY and CDR2 is SVGEGT. The CDR3 consists of 14 residues. The junction had 5 bases not matched to a gene; V was cut back by 6 bases and J by 3 bases. For the CDR3, the DNA is TGTGCCAGCAGGAGGACAGGCAACTACAATGAGCAGTTCTTC. Its protein is CASRRTGNYNEQFF.

This clonotype occurred many times. The chain couples TRBV5-1 to TRBJ2-5; TRBD2 aligns across 10 bases. The trim removed 2 bases at V and 5 bases at J, leaving 3 bases unmatched. Germline V gene sequence: CDR1 SGHRS, CDR2 YFSETQ. The CDR3 consists of 14 residues. CDR3 coding DNA: TGCGCCAGCAGCTTCAGCGGGGGGGTTGAGACCCAGTACTTC. Protein product: CASSFSGGVETQYF. Looking up the rest from reference TRBV5-1 and TRBJ2-5 gives the full variable domain: KAGVTQTPRYLIKTRGQQVTLSCSPISGHRSVSWYQQTPGQGLQFLFEYFSETQRNKGNFPGRFSGRQFSNSRSEMNVSTLELGDSALYLCASSFSGGVETQYFGPGTRLLVL.

The chain employs TRBV20-1 and TRBJ2-1; tentatively, D is TRBD2 (6 bases). Germline assignment: CDR1 DFQATT and CDR2 SNEGSKA (reference sequence). The CDR3 runs 14 residues. V shed 5 bases and J shed 0 bases, with 11 bases lying between them. CDR3 DNA sequence: TGCAGTGCTCCCCCCGGGAGCTCCTACAATGAGCAGTTCTTC. Protein product: CSAPPGSSYNEQFF.

This sequence joins TRBV27 and TRBJ2-1; 11 bases map to TRBD2. With 4 bases clipped from V and 6 bases from J, the junction kept 11 bases outside the gene matches. Looked up from germline, CDR1 is MNHEY and CDR2 is SMNVEV (reference sequence). The CDR3 length is 17 residues. The CDR3 protein is CASSSTALAGAINEQFF. CDR3 nucleotides: TGTGCCAGCAGTTCCACCGCACTAGCGGGGGCCATCAATGAGCAGTTCTTC.

The chain uses TRBV7-9 and TRBJ1-1, with D uncertain. V was pared by 1 base and J by 10 bases, with 16 bases between. Germline V gene data show CDR1 as SEHNR and CDR2 as FQNEAQ (reference sequence). This CDR3 spans 14 amino acids. The CDR3 is CASSLEHAALGAFF. The CDR3 nucleotides are TGTGCCAGCAGCTTAGAACACGCGGCCCTTGGAGCTTTCTTT.

This clonotype was seen a handful of times. The CDR3 DNA reads TGTGCCAGCAGCCCAACCATCAGCGAGACCCAGTACTTC. It is translated as CASSPTISETQYF. The V and J genes are TRBV5-6 and TRBJ2-5; no clear D. CDR1 and CDR2 (germline): SGHDT, YYEEEE. V shed 4 bases and J shed 5 bases, with 12 bases lying between them. CDR3 length: 13 amino acids.

This clonotype was seen a few times. This chain links TRBV12-3 or TRBV12-4 with TRBJ2-5, with D unresolved. The CDR3 totals 11 residues. V was cut by 3 bases and J by 5 bases, with 4 bases left in between. The CDR3 protein is CASSFMETQYF. In DNA form, the CDR3 reads TGTGCCAGCAGTTTCATGGAGACCCAGTACTTC.

The genes are TRBV7-2 and TRBJ1-5; 7 bases match TRBD1. CDR1 and CDR2 from the germline V gene are SGHTA and FQGNSA. The CDR3 length is 15 residues. Trimming removed 1 base from V and 9 bases from J; junction bases left unmatched: 9. DNA for the CDR3: TGTGCCAGCAGCTTAGGGGTGACAGGGTTTGGGCCCCAGCATTTT. Translated, it gives CASSLGVTGFGPQHF. The whole variable domain, filled in from reference TRBV7-2 and TRBJ1-5, reads GAGVSQSPSNKVTEKGKDVELRCDPISGHTALYWYRQSLGQGLEFLIYFQGNSAPDKSGLPSDRFSAERTGGSVSTLTIQRTQQEDSAVYLCASSLGVTGFGPQHFGDGTRLSIL.

This clonotype was detected only a few times. The CDR3 sequence is CASSQGATFSYEQYF. The CDR3 DNA sequence: TGTGCCAGCAGCCAAGGGGCTACGTTCTCCTACGAGCAGTACTTC. The chain combines TRBV4-2 with TRBJ2-7; D unresolved. Germline V lookup: CDR1 LGHNA, CDR2 YNFKEQ. Deletions cut 1 base from V and 0 bases from J, with 10 bases between. The CDR3 runs 15 residues.

This clonotype was picked up many times. CDR3 bases: TGTGCCAGCAGCTTACGACAGGGAATGTACGAGCAGTACTTC. This codes for CASSLRQGMYEQYF. V usage is TRBV7-6 and J usage is TRBJ2-7; TRBD1 aligns across 7 bases. The CDR3 is 14 residues long. Per the germline V gene, CDR1 is SGHVS and CDR2 is FNYEAQ. V was pared by 2 bases and J by 4 bases, with 5 bases of the junction left unmatched.

This clonotype was seen more than once but under ten times. The chain employs TRBV7-3 and TRBJ2-2, with D unresolved. Between the trimmed V and J ends, which lost 4 bases and 3 bases, there was a span of 15 bases. The germline V gene encodes CDR1 SGHTA and CDR2 FQGTGA. This CDR3 is built from 16 residues. The CDR3 sequence: CASSSARFRDTGELFF. CDR3 in DNA: TGTGCCAGCAGCTCAGCTCGGTTTAGGGACACCGGGGAGCTGTTTTTT.

This clonotype came up many times. J is TRBJ2-1 and V is TRBV5-1, with TRBD1 matching over 7 bases. The CDR3 length is 14 residues. The trim removed 3 bases at V and 8 bases at J, leaving 8 bases unmatched. Looked up from germline, CDR1 is SGHRS and CDR2 is YFSETQ. The CDR3 spells CASSSLDRDDEQFF. DNA for the CDR3: TGCGCCAGCAGCTCCTTAGACAGGGACGATGAGCAGTTCTTC.

This clonotype has only a few counts. V and J are TRBV5-1 and TRBJ2-1, with 7 bases aligning to TRBD1. This CDR3 has 16 residues. Trimming at V came to 4 bases and at J to 4 bases, leaving 11 bases not matched to a gene. From germline, CDR1 is SGHRS and CDR2 YFSETQ. The DNA for the CDR3 is TGCGCCAGCAGCCCGGTAACAGGGGCGACGTACAATGAGCAGTTCTTC. This sequence encodes CASSPVTGATYNEQFF.

The table lists this clonotype with many counts. The chain is built from TRBV11-2 and TRBJ2-3; TRBD2 aligns across 11 bases. This CDR3 has 17 residues. Trimming cost V 5 bases and J 1 base; bases outside gene matches: 8. Per germline, CDR1 SGHAT and CDR2 FQNNGV. The CDR3 loop reads CASSPGGLAVGTDTQYF. The CDR3 DNA reads as TGTGCCAGCAGCCCGGGGGGACTAGCGGTCGGCACAGATACGCAGTATTTT.

This clonotype was seen many times. The chain couples TRBV2 to TRBJ2-7, with TRBD1 as a possible D gene (5 bases). V was clipped by 2 bases and J by 6 bases, with 14 bases between them. The germline CDR1 and CDR2 sequences are SNHLY and FYNNEI. There are 14 residues in the CDR3. CDR3 region: CASSESGALAEQYF. In nucleotides, the CDR3 is TGTGCCAGCAGTGAAAGTGGGGCCCTCGCCGAGCAGTACTTC.

This clonotype has more than one count but fewer than ten. The chain uses TRBV27 and TRBJ2-7, with D unclear. The V gene's germline CDR1 is MNHEY and CDR2 SMNVEV (reference sequence). V gave up 6 bases and J gave up 7 bases, with 19 bases separating them. The CDR3 totals 14 residues. CDR3 sequence: CASRINRDRSEQYF. In DNA form, the CDR3 reads TGTGCCAGCAGGATTAATAGGGATCGTTCGGAGCAGTACTTC.

The table lists this clonotype with a few counts. The chain links TRBV6-6 to TRBJ1-3, with a possible D match to TRBD1 (6 bases). CDR1 MNHNY and CDR2 SVGAGI come from the germline V gene (reference sequence). The V and J ends lost 7 bases and 11 bases respectively, with 24 bases between them. This CDR3 has 15 amino acids. The CDR3 sequence: CASTPPGGRSSSIYF. In DNA, the CDR3 is TGTGCCAGCACCCCCCCTGGGGGGCGCAGTAGCTCCATATATTTT.

In this sample, this clonotype turned up a few times. The genes are TRBV7-6 and TRBJ2-2; no firm D call. Germline loops: CDR1 SGHVS, CDR2 FNYEAQ. V lost 4 bases to trimming and J lost 4 bases, with 4 bases between them. This CDR3 has 12 amino acids. CDR3 protein: CASSSLTGELFF. In nucleotides, the CDR3 is TGTGCCAGCAGCTCCCTCACCGGGGAGCTGTTTTTT. Combining the CDR3 with reference TRBV7-6 and TRBJ2-2 gives the whole variable domain GAGVSQSPRYKVTKRGQDVALRCDPISGHVSLYWYRQALGQGPEFLTYFNYEAQQDKSGLPNDRFSAERPEGSISTLTIQRTEQRDSAMYRCASSSLTGELFFGEGSRLTVL.

This clonotype was found a few times. V gene TRBV20-1 combines with J gene TRBJ1-2, with TRBD1 matching over 9 bases. The CDR3 is 13 residues long. Germline lookup yields CDR1 DFQATT and CDR2 SNEGSKA (reference sequence). Germline trimming cut 6 bases from V and 2 bases from J; bases unmatched to any gene: 4. CDR3 region: CSAPGTGNYGYTF. The CDR3 region has the DNA TGCAGTGCCCCCGGGACAGGGAACTATGGCTACACCTTC.

This clonotype was seen a few times. V usage is TRBV9 and J usage is TRBJ2-7; 7 positions agree with TRBD1. Germline CDR1 SGDLS, CDR2 YYNGEE. This CDR3 has 14 amino acids. After removal of 4 bases from V and 1 base from J, the junction contained 5 bases not matched to a gene. The CDR3 coding sequence is TGTGCCAGCAGCTCCCGGACAGGATCCTACGAGCAGTACTTC. It yields the protein CASSSRTGSYEQYF.

This clonotype was counted only a few times. The chain has TRBV29-1 and TRBJ1-1; D might be TRBD1 (6 bases). This CDR3 has 13 amino acids. Trimming stripped 6 bases from V and 2 bases from J, with 13 bases between. Germline V gene sequence: CDR1 SQVTM, CDR2 ANQGSEA. Here the CDR3 DNA reads TGCAGCGTGAACCAACAGGGTAACACTGAAGCTTTCTTT. Translated, it gives CSVNQQGNTEAFF.

This clonotype showed up many times. The DNA for the CDR3 is TGCGCCAGCAGCCAAGATAGTGGCCTAGTCGGCGAGACCCAGTACTTC. The encoded protein is CASSQDSGLVGETQYF. J is TRBJ2-5 and V is TRBV4-3; no reliable D call. V was pared by 0 bases and J by 5 bases, with 16 bases between. This CDR3 comprises 16 residues. Germline CDR1 is LGHNA and CDR2 is YSLEER.

The chain combines TRBV24-1 with TRBJ2-3; no clear D gene. Germline values: CDR1 KGHDR, CDR2 SFDVKD. Trimming stripped 2 bases from V and 5 bases from J, with 10 bases between. The CDR3 covers 14 residues. The CDR3 DNA sequence: TGTGCCACCAGTGATTCCCTGCACGGAGATACGCAGTATTTT. This gives the protein CATSDSLHGDTQYF.

This clonotype was seen a handful of times. This chain connects TRBV2 to TRBJ1-2; D possibly corresponds to TRBD1 (5 bases). CDR1 SNHLY and CDR2 FYNNEI come from the germline V gene. V dropped 9 bases and J dropped 7 bases, with 18 bases sitting between them. The CDR3 spans 13 residues. CDR3 in DNA: TGTGCCAGTTTGGACGGGGCGAGGGGTGGCTACACCTTC. Its protein is CASLDGARGGYTF.

This clonotype was seen a few times. The genes are TRBV5-1 and TRBJ2-3; D is unresolved. The CDR3 is made up of 14 amino acids. In germline, CDR1 is SGHRS, CDR2 YFSETQ. Trimming removed 1 base at V and 1 base at J, with 7 bases between. The CDR3 DNA reads TGCGCCAGCAGCTTGTGGGAACGCACAGATACGCAGTATTTT. This encodes CASSLWERTDTQYF. Filled out from reference TRBV5-1 and TRBJ2-3, the complete variable domain reads KAGVTQTPRYLIKTRGQQVTLSCSPISGHRSVSWYQQTPGQGLQFLFEYFSETQRNKGNFPGRFSGRQFSNSRSEMNVSTLELGDSALYLCASSLWERTDTQYFGPGTRLTVL.

In this sample, this clonotype turned up many times. The chain is built from TRBV7-2 and TRBJ2-3; a weak D match, TRBD1 (6 bases). This CDR3 has 13 residues. The germline gives CDR1 SGHTA, CDR2 FQGNSA. Trimming removed 3 bases at V and 4 bases at J, with 8 bases between. CDR3 nucleotides: TGTGCCAGCAGCTTCAGGGGCGCAGATACGCAGTATTTT. It specifies CASSFRGADTQYF. The full variable domain, in which reference TRBV7-2 and TRBJ2-3 provide the parts outside the CDR3, is GAGVSQSPSNKVTEKGKDVELRCDPISGHTALYWYRQSLGQGLEFLIYFQGNSAPDKSGLPSDRFSAERTGGSVSTLTIQRTQQEDSAVYLCASSFRGADTQYFGPGTRLTVL.

This clonotype was counted between two and nine times. This chain joins TRBV20-1 and TRBJ2-7; the D call may be TRBD1 or TRBD2 (5 bases each). The CDR3 runs to 16 residues. Trimming shortened V by 5 bases and J by 5 bases, and 25 bases separated the two germline ends. CDR1 DFQATT and CDR2 SNEGSKA come from the germline V gene (reference sequence). In DNA, the CDR3 is TGCAGTGCTCGTAGTAGCGCGACCCAGGGTAATAACGAGCAGTACTTC. It yields the protein CSARSSATQGNNEQYF.

V gene TRBV5-1 combines with J gene TRBJ1-1; TRBD1 is a possible D gene (6 bases). V shed 3 bases and J shed 4 bases, with 16 bases lying between them. This CDR3 contains 15 residues. Germline-derived CDR1 and CDR2 are SGHRS and YFSETQ. The CDR3 DNA reads TGCGCCAGCAGCTCGCAGGGGAGGGGTGGCACTGAAGCTTTCTTT. It is translated as CASSSQGRGGTEAFF.

This clonotype was found many times. The V call is TRBV29-1, the J call TRBJ1-2; a weak D match, TRBD1 (5 bases). The V end lost 1 base, the J end lost 0 bases, and 9 bases lay between the germline ends. The CDR3 spans 14 residues. The V gene's germline CDR1 is SQVTM and CDR2 ANQGSEA. CDR3 region: CSVEVGPTNYGYTF. The CDR3 bases are TGCAGCGTTGAAGTGGGGCCTACTAACTATGGCTACACCTTC.

The chain joins TRBV7-3 to TRBJ1-1; maybe TRBD1 (5 bases). The CDR3 is made up of 15 amino acids. V was pared by 5 bases and J by 0 bases, with 13 bases between. Per the germline V gene, CDR1 is SGHTA and CDR2 is FQGTGA. CDR3 bases: TGTGCCAGCAGCCCCCAGGGTAGTATGAACACTGAAGCTTTCTTT. Translating gives CASSPQGSMNTEAFF.

The CDR3 loop is CASSYSLPSGRITDTQYF. The CDR3 region has the DNA TGTGCCAGCAGTTACTCGCTTCCTAGCGGGAGGATCACAGATACGCAGTATTTT. The chain employs TRBV6-5 and TRBJ2-3; 11 nucleotides agree with TRBD2. The V gene end was trimmed by 0 bases and the J gene end by 2 bases; junction bases not matched to a gene: 7. The CDR3 has 18 residues. Germline CDR1 is MNHEY and CDR2 is SVGAGI.

V is TRBV28 and J is TRBJ2-7; D not certain. The CDR3 spans 13 residues. Germline CDR1 and CDR2: MDHEN and SYDVKM. V lost 8 bases and J 3 bases, leaving 14 bases between the germline ends. The CDR3 here is CASATKSGYEQYV. The CDR3 DNA follows: TGTGCCAGCGCCACGAAGTCGGGCTACGAGCAGTACGTC.